These 26 T cell receptor beta chains share one sample of origin, sequenced in a study of human T cells and chemical hapten exposure. MiXCR, applied by TCRdb to the RACE reads, yields one record per CDR3 protein. The data hold 150,000 to 200,000 distinct CDR3 sequences, with about 14% observed a single time. Time point here: patch test 1, 2 weeks after DPC sensitization. Treatment denoted: therapeutic diphenylcyclopropenone sensitization with weekly scalp DPC. The sequencing used whole blood, collected in connection with sensitization to the hapten diphenylcyclopropenone (DPC). Receptors originate from a woman between 25 and 40 years old with alopecia areata. Some clones in this sample may be carry-over from other donors' samples.

CDR3 loop: CSGTGGFETQYF. The CDR3 DNA reads TGCAGCGGGACAGGGGGCTTTGAGACCCAGTACTTC. The rearrangement uses TRBV29-1 and TRBJ2-5; 11 bases are a match to TRBD1. V lost 7 bases, J lost 5 bases, and 3 bases stayed unmatched. The CDR3 totals 12 residues. Germline-derived CDR1 and CDR2 are SQVTM and ANQGSEA.

The chain employs TRBV7-3 and TRBJ1-1; D gene unclear. The CDR3 is made up of 14 amino acids. Germline V gene data show CDR1 as SGHTA and CDR2 as FQGTGA. V dropped 5 bases and J dropped 0 bases, with 10 bases sitting between them. In DNA, the CDR3 is TGTGCCAGCAGCGAAGGTAACCTGAACACTGAAGCTTTCTTT. The encoded protein is CASSEGNLNTEAFF.

This chain links TRBV5-1 with TRBJ1-1; D remains ambiguous. CDR3 size: 11 residues. Trimming took 4 bases from V and 5 from J, leaving 6 bases between them. Germline lookup yields CDR1 SGHRS and CDR2 YFSETQ. CDR3 sequence reads: CASSDTTEAFF. The CDR3 DNA sequence: TGCGCCAGCAGCGACACTACTGAAGCTTTCTTT.

J is TRBJ1-6 and V is TRBV28, with D possibly matching TRBD1 (5 bases). With 5 bases removed from V and 4 bases from J, the gap between germline ends came to 15 bases. Germline CDR1 reads MDHEN; CDR2 reads SYDVKM. This CDR3 region has 16 residues. The CDR3 DNA follows: TGTGCCAGCAGTGGGGGTCCTAGTTCTTATAATTCACCCCTCCACTTT. Its protein is CASSGGPSSYNSPLHF.

The gene calls are TRBV24-1 and TRBJ2-1; 11 bases fit TRBD2. The junction had 3 bases not matched to a gene; V was cut back by 0 bases and J by 12 bases. The germline V gene has CDR1 KGHDR and CDR2 SFDVKD. This CDR3 has 14 amino acids. Here the CDR3 reads CATSDLTSGSGQFF. In DNA form, the CDR3 reads TGTGCCACCAGTGATTTGACTAGCGGGAGTGGGCAGTTCTTC.

V and J are TRBV9 and TRBJ2-7; D is possibly TRBD1 (6 bases). V lost 3 bases and J lost 6, with 16 bases in between. This CDR3 comprises 14 residues. Germline lookup yields CDR1 SGDLS and CDR2 YYNGEE. In nucleotides, the CDR3 is TGTGCCAGCAGCGCCTCAACAGGGATGCTCGAGCAGTACTTC. As protein: CASSASTGMLEQYF.

In its sample, this clonotype was seen many times. The rearrangement uses TRBV7-6 and TRBJ1-2; D is unclear. The CDR3 length is 14 residues. V gave up 2 bases and J gave up 6 bases, with 13 bases separating them. Germline V gene data show CDR1 as SGHVS and CDR2 as FNYEAQ. The CDR3 nucleotides read TGTGCCAGCAGCTTACAGGTTCTTACCCATGGCTACACCTTC. This translates into CASSLQVLTHGYTF.

This clonotype was seen only a few times. The chain has TRBV4-2 and TRBJ1-5, with TRBD1 as a possible D gene (6 bases). The germline gives CDR1 LGHNA, CDR2 YNFKEQ. V was shortened by 2 bases and J by 5 bases, with 10 bases between the two germline ends. The CDR3 length is 14 residues. The CDR3 here is CASSQPGHDQPQHF. As DNA, the CDR3 is TGTGCCAGCAGCCAACCGGGACACGATCAGCCCCAGCATTTT.

CDR3 nucleotide sequence: TGTGCCAGCAGTTACGACGGGGCTTTCTATGGCTACACCTTC. This codes for CASSYDGAFYGYTF. The chain uses TRBV6-2 or TRBV6-3 and TRBJ1-2; TRBD1 might be the D (5 bases). The CDR3 runs to 14 residues. V was cut by 2 bases and J by 4 bases, with 11 bases left in between. The V gene's germline CDR1 is MNHEY and CDR2 SVGEGT.

This sequence joins TRBV7-9 and TRBJ2-3, with TRBD2 matching over 10 bases. V lost 1 base, J lost 2 bases, and 6 bases stayed unmatched. The CDR3 runs to 17 residues. The germline gives CDR1 SEHNR, CDR2 FQNEAQ (reference sequence). CDR3 loop: CASSLGSSGRFTDTQYF. The CDR3, as DNA: TGTGCCAGCAGCTTAGGATCTAGCGGGAGATTCACAGATACGCAGTATTTT.

The chain recombines TRBV20-1 with TRBJ2-3; 12 positions agree with TRBD2. The V gene's germline CDR1 is DFQATT and CDR2 SNEGSKA (reference sequence). Unmatched junction bases numbered 9, after V lost 6 bases and J lost 2 bases. The CDR3 contains 16 residues. The DNA for the CDR3 is TGCAGTGCCCCCGGACTAGCGGGGCATAACACAGATACGCAGTATTTT. This codes for CSAPGLAGHNTDTQYF.

This clonotype was found a few times. The chain recombines TRBV7-2 with TRBJ2-5, with D unresolved. The germline V gene encodes CDR1 SGHTA and CDR2 FQGNSA. CDR3 length: 17 amino acids. Trimming cost V 3 bases and J 4 bases, with 21 bases left between them. Here the CDR3 reads CASSLIWRGKGRETQYF. The CDR3 DNA is TGTGCCAGCAGCTTGATTTGGCGAGGAAAAGGCAGAGAGACCCAGTACTTC. The whole variable domain, remainder taken from reference TRBV7-2 and TRBJ2-5, is GAGVSQSPSNKVTEKGKDVELRCDPISGHTALYWYRQSLGQGLEFLIYFQGNSAPDKSGLPSDRFSAERTGGSVSTLTIQRTQQEDSAVYLCASSLIWRGKGRETQYFGPGTRLLVL.

This clonotype was detected many times. The chain uses TRBV9 and TRBJ1-2, with a weak D call TRBD1 (5 bases). Per germline, CDR1 SGDLS and CDR2 YYNGEE. V was clipped by 0 bases and J by 4 bases, with 10 bases between them. CDR3 length: 14 residues. CDR3 nucleotides: TGTGCCAGCAGCGTAGGGGCAGGGAGCTATGGCTACACCTTC. The encoded protein is CASSVGAGSYGYTF.

Many counts were recorded for this clonotype. In DNA form, the CDR3 reads TGCGCCAGCAGCCAAGATAGGGGAGGGATCTCCTACGAGCAGTACTTC. This sequence encodes CASSQDRGGISYEQYF. The chain uses TRBV4-1 and TRBJ2-7; 7 bases map to TRBD2. This CDR3 spans 16 amino acids. V lost 0 bases to trimming and J lost 0 bases; unmatched junction nucleotides: 5. From germline, CDR1 is MGHRA and CDR2 YSYEKL.

The chain carries TRBV28 and TRBJ1-1; no clear D gene. This CDR3 region has 12 residues. Trimming removed 2 bases at V and 6 bases at J, with 7 bases between. Germline V gene sequence: CDR1 MDHEN, CDR2 SYDVKM. CDR3 sequence: CASSLSRAEAFF. The CDR3 nucleotides read TGTGCCAGCAGTTTAAGCCGGGCTGAAGCTTTCTTT.

The chain is built from TRBV4-3 and TRBJ1-4; D perhaps matches TRBD1 (5 bases). Trimming shortened V by 5 bases and J by 0 bases, and 16 bases separated the two germline ends. This CDR3 region has 17 residues. CDR1 and CDR2 (germline): LGHNA, YSLEER. The CDR3 sequence is CASSDVSQGTTNEKLFF. In DNA, the CDR3 is TGCGCCAGCAGCGATGTTTCGCAGGGTACAACTAATGAAAAACTGTTTTTT.

The chain is built from TRBV12-3 or TRBV12-4 and TRBJ2-1, with 9 bases fitting TRBD1. The CDR3 is 15 amino acids. V trimming: 2 bases; J trimming: 6 bases; junction bases outside the gene matches: 5. The CDR3 sequence is CASSLSGTGSNEQFF. CDR3 nucleotide sequence: TGTGCCAGCAGTTTATCAGGGACAGGGTCCAATGAGCAGTTCTTC.

This clonotype was seen repeatedly, ten times or more. This rearrangement joins TRBV12-3 or TRBV12-4 to TRBJ1-6; a weak D match, TRBD1 (6 bases). V was cut by 6 bases and J by 10 bases, with 16 bases left in between. This CDR3 has 14 amino acids. CDR3 sequence reads: CASRGGGFGSPLHF. The CDR3, as DNA: TGTGCCAGCAGAGGGGGAGGGTTCGGGTCACCCCTCCACTTT.

Regarding this clonotype: This may arise from a read error, as a much more abundant clone is one base away. This chain connects TRBV6-2 or TRBV6-3 to TRBJ2-7; no clear D gene. Germline lookup yields CDR1 MNHEY and CDR2 SVGEGT. This CDR3 is 11 amino acids long. For the CDR3, the DNA is TGTGTCAGCAGGATTAAATCCGAGCAGTACTTC. This encodes CVSRIKSEQYF.

The V call is TRBV7-2, the J call TRBJ2-1, with 10 bases aligning to TRBD2. The V and J ends lost 3 bases and 2 bases, in that order; junction bases with no gene match: 22. The germline V gene has CDR1 SGHTA and CDR2 FQGNSA. The CDR3 sequence is 22 residues long. CDR3 region: CASSLGPQATPLAGVPYNEQFF. As DNA, the CDR3 is TGTGCCAGCAGCTTGGGGCCGCAGGCGACCCCGCTAGCGGGAGTCCCCTACAATGAGCAGTTCTTC.

The CDR3, as DNA: TGTGCCAGCAGCTTGCAGTCTAGCGGGGGGCTGTGGGGCACAGATACGCAGTATTTT. Translation: CASSLQSSGGLWGTDTQYF. The chain uses TRBV7-2 and TRBJ2-3, with 11 bases matching TRBD2. With 3 bases clipped from V and 1 base from J, the junction kept 12 bases outside the gene matches. CDR1 is SGHTA and CDR2 is FQGNSA in the germline V gene. The CDR3 spans 19 residues.

The rearrangement uses TRBV7-2 and TRBJ2-1, with a possible D match to TRBD2 (6 bases). V was cut by 5 bases and J by 5 bases, with 16 bases left in between. The CDR3 runs 15 residues. Germline CDR1 SGHTA, CDR2 FQGNSA. The CDR3 loop reads CASSRSSSADNEQFF. CDR3 sequence (DNA): TGTGCCAGCAGCCGATCCTCTAGCGCAGACAATGAGCAGTTCTTC.

The table lists this clonotype with a few counts. J is TRBJ2-2 and V is TRBV11-3, with TRBD1 matching over 7 bases. The V gene's germline CDR1 is SGHNT and CDR2 YENEEA. The CDR3 runs 13 residues. Trimming at V came to 5 bases and at J to 7 bases, leaving 4 bases not matched to a gene. CDR3 sequence (DNA): TGTGCCAGCAGCCGGGACAGCCTCGGGGAGCTGTTTTTT. Protein product: CASSRDSLGELFF.

This clonotype was counted a few times. The chain has TRBV6-1 and TRBJ2-4; 7 nucleotides match TRBD1. V gave up 5 bases and J gave up 1 base; unmatched junction bases: 11. This CDR3 is 17 amino acids long. Germline values: CDR1 MNHNS, CDR2 SASEGT. The CDR3 coding sequence is TGTGCCAGCAGTCTCCTGGACAGGCCTGGGGCCAAAAACATTCAGTACTTC. Translating it yields CASSLLDRPGAKNIQYF.

This clonotype was found a few times. This chain connects TRBV12-3 or TRBV12-4 to TRBJ1-1; 7 nucleotides match TRBD1. The CDR3 totals 15 residues. J was trimmed by 1 base and V by 6 bases; bases with no gene match: 8. The CDR3 sequence is CASSHKGQPNTEAFF. The CDR3 DNA is TGTGCCAGCAGCCACAAGGGACAGCCGAACACTGAAGCTTTCTTT.

This clonotype was found a few times. The chain links TRBV20-1 to TRBJ1-1; D is unresolved. V was trimmed by 6 bases and J by 4 bases, leaving 9 bases between them. CDR1 DFQATT and CDR2 SNEGSKA come from the germline V gene (reference sequence). The CDR3 length is 11 residues. The CDR3 DNA follows: TGCAGTGCCGTGGGCTTCACTGAAGCTTTCTTT. It yields the protein CSAVGFTEAFF.